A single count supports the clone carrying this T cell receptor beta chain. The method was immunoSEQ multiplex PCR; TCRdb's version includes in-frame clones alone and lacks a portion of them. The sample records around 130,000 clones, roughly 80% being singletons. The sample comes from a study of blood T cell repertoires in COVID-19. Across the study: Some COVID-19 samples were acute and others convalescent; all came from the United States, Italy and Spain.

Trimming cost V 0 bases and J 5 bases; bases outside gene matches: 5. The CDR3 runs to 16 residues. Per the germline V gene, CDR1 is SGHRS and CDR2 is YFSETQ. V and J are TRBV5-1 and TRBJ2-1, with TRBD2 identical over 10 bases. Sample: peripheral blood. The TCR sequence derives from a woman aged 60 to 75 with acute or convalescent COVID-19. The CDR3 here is CASSLVPSGGNNEQFF. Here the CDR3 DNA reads TGCGCCAGCAGCTTGGTACCTAGCGGGGGAAACAATGAGCAGTTCTTC.